One TCR beta chain is described in this entry. Its specificity is unknown. This record comes from a study of shared clonotypes between healthy human individuals. Study details: The study used three CD4 naive, three CD4 memory, two CD8 naive and one CD8 memory plate per donor. Study observations and caveats: In several donors, approximately 5% of naive CD4 clonotypes appeared in common. The four-donor shared clonotypes exceeded non-shared clonotypes in generation probability, with non-shared ones scoring lower.

V was cut by 5 bases and J by 0 bases, with 8 bases left in between. CDR1 is MDHEN, CDR2 SYDVKM, per germline. The CDR3 loop spans 14 amino acids. The authors split each subset's genomic DNA evenly across several immunoSEQ plates. Profiling relied on immunoSEQ multiplex PCR, and the TCRdb table lists in-frame clones only, not all of them. Among under 1,900,000 clones listed, 98% to 99% were seen once. The gene calls are TRBV28 and TRBJ2-1; unclear D gene. Sequencing was done on a sample of naive CD4+ T cells sorted from blood. As to subset: CD45RA+ positively selected. The sequence was collected from a man aged 30 to 45 in good health. CDR3 sequence (DNA): TGTGCCAGCAGTAAGACTGGCTCCTACAATGAGCAGTTCTTC. Amino acid sequence: CASSKTGSYNEQFF.